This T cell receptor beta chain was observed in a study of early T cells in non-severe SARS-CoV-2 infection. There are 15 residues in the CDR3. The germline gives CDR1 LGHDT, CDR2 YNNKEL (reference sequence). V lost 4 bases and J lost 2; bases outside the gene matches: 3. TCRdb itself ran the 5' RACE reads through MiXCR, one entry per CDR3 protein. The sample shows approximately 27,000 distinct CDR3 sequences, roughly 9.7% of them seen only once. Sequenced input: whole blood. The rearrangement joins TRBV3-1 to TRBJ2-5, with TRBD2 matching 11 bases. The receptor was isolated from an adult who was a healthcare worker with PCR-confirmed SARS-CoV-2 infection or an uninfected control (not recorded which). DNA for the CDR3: TGTGCCAGCAGCCGACGACTAGCGGGGCAAGAGACCCAGTACTTC. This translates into CASSRRLAGQETQYF.